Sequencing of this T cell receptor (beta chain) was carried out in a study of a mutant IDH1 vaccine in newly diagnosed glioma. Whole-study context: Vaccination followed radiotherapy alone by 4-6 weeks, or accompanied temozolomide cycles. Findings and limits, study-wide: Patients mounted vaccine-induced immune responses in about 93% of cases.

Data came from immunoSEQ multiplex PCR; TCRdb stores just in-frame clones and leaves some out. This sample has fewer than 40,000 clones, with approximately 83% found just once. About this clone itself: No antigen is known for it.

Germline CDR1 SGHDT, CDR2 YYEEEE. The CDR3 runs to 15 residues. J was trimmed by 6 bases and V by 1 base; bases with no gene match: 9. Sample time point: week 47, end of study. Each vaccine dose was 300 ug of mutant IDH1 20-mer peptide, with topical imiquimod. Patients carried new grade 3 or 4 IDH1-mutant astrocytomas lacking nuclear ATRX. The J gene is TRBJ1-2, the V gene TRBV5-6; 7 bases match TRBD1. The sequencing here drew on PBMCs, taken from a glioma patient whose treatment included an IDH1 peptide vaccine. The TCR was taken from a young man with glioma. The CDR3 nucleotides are TGTGCCAGCAGCTTGTTTCCAGGGGGGAGAGATGGCTACACCTTC. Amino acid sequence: CASSLFPGGRDGYTF.